This T cell receptor beta chain stems from a study of blood T cell repertoires in COVID-19. About the study: The United States, Italy and Spain provided the acute and convalescent COVID-19 samples. PBMCs, B-cell-depleted T cells, or T cells provided the cDNA or gDNA that made up the material.

Original methodology: How many nucleated cells were present was estimated from reference gene primer amplification. TCRdb's table, derived via immunoSEQ multiplex PCR, lists solely in-frame clones and lacks some. V and J calls and clone size are copied from that table; D and trimming were computed from the DNA. The sample has around 50,000 clones, 86% seen once. Sequencing used peripheral blood. The TCR sequence derives from a woman aged 55-69 years with acute or convalescent COVID-19.

The CDR3 DNA reads as TGTGCCAGCGGGATGGGCGGGGGATTCTCAGATACGCAGTATTTT. Translation: CASGMGGGFSDTQYF. The chain employs TRBV2 and TRBJ2-3, with 7 bases lining up with TRBD2. Trimming took 8 bases from V and 4 from J; bases not matched to a gene: 12. Germline V gives CDR1 SNHLY, CDR2 FYNNEI. The CDR3 extends over 15 amino acids.